One T cell receptor (beta chain) is described in this entry. The antigen remains undetermined. This sample is drawn from a study of healthy donors' naive CD4 and CD8 T cells. On the study more broadly: A new alpha primer set targeted every functional IMGT alpha variant. Study results and limitations: CDR3 charge plus V and J genes appeared to account for 10% to 15% of CD4/CD8 variance. Bias from naive T cell homeostatic proliferation was not addressed.

Germline V gene sequence: CDR1 LNHDA, CDR2 SQIVND (reference sequence). The V end lost 8 bases, the J end lost 3 bases, and 10 bases lay between the germline ends. CDR3 length: 13 amino acids. Each TCR library used around 540 ng of total RNA and a linear amplification protocol. MiXCR, run by TCRdb on the reads, gives a single entry per CDR3 protein. The data contain approximately 180,000 distinct CDR3 sequences, around 80% of them singletons. This clonotype was sampled from a pool of human donors in good health; the sample pools cells from several healthy donors. The specimen sequenced was naive CD4+ and CD8+ T cells sorted from blood, pooled from several donors. The rearrangement joins TRBV19 to TRBJ2-2; D ambiguous. The CDR3 is CASLRMDTGELFF. The CDR3 coding sequence is TGTGCCAGTCTCCGTATGGACACCGGGGAGCTGTTTTTT.